This TCR beta chain was recovered during a study of cytomegalovirus exposure and HLA in healthy donors (TCRdb year 2017). Regarding the study in general: According to an earlier analysis of a few hundred of the donors, about 190 million T cells yielded roughly 110 million unique TCR beta sequences and 250 to 350 Gb of sequence data. About 280 gigabases of sequencing data and 80 million or so unique TCR sequences were included in an early release covering about 700 HLA-typed donors. The genetic ancestry cluster associated with self-reported Caucasian donors included over 80% of the approximately 410 genotyped donors. The aim of the study was to test whether cataloging public T cell receptors could identify signatures of past pathogen exposure. The study used immunosequencing to profile the T cell repertoires of hundreds of subjects and linked those repertoires to cytomegalovirus serostatus. Along with the approximately 700-subject first cohort, a separate validation cohort of 120 different subjects was used. To predict cytomegalovirus infection status, the study brought together high-throughput TCR immunosequencing, statistical association of individual TCRs with disease status, and machine learning. A later analysis re-examined previously published TCR beta repertoires from 600 to 700 donors and added high-resolution HLA genotyping to investigate patterns of TCR occurrence. In the later analysis, no new phenotypic data were used to find candidate immune exposures; instead, reliance was placed on TCR beta sequences and their occurrence across donors. An earlier analysis of about 620 of the donors applied high-throughput TCR beta sequencing to assess whether each TCR beta V gene segment acted as functional or pseudogenic. Donor age, sex, ethnicity and CMV serostatus were compiled together with the repertoire data. Genome-wide SNP genotypes for about 60% of the 666 donors were used in a later genetic analysis, which treated that subset as a discovery cohort. Every discovery cohort repertoire had been produced on one sequencing platform. HLA typing included class I and class II loci at four-digit resolution. The number of typed donors differed by locus: roughly 629-640 for A, B, C, DRB1 and DQB1; about 520 for DQA1; fewer than 610 for DPA1; and 450 to 480 for DPB1. Because of strong linkage in the cohort, roughly five DR-DQ haplotypes were treated as single units for association and clustering. Across around 400 genotyped donors of the cohort, an average of about 240,000 unique TCR beta nucleotide sequences per donor were sequenced, and 15% to 20% of those sequences were non-productive. Overall results and qualifications from the work: Because counts were too low, some 17 rarely observed V segments, including chromosome 9 orphons, were left out of the earlier analysis of approximately 500 of the donors. In a later analysis, TCR association rates were found to vary across HLA loci, with the most associated TCRs seen for DRB1 alleles and the fewest for HLA-C alleles. The classifier was reported to diagnose cytomegalovirus status with high specificity and sensitivity in both the original and validation cohorts. According to a later analysis, most CMV-associated TCR beta chains appeared to be HLA-restricted, and the HLA associations seemed to be driven largely by CMV exposure. According to a later analysis, parvovirus B19, influenza, CMV and Epstein-Barr virus appeared linked to several top co-occurrence clusters. A later genetic analysis associated a missense DCLRE1C variant with V-gene and J-gene trimming of TCR beta chains, and an independent cohort replicated the association. The only immune exposure information available for the cohort was CMV serostatus. The sequencing pipeline was judged likely to have produced a cluster of highly shared sequence variants as a technical artifact. Some IMGT-functional V segments, including TRBV6-2 and TRBV6-3, could not be distinguished by the 87-base-pair reads and were therefore excluded. Compared with equally common non-associated chains, HLA-associated TCR beta chains in a later analysis were more clonally expanded and had lower generation probabilities. According to the authors, the approach could potentially be generalized to other disease states and immunological phenotypes. At a false discovery rate of 0.05, a later analysis linked 16,951 TCR beta sequences to specific HLA alleles. In a later genetic analysis, fewer N-insertions in productive TCRs were reported among donors in an Asian-associated ancestry cluster than the approximately 710-donor mean. The cohort was sequenced for TCR beta chains only, and without alpha or paired-chain data the features that could be detected were limited. Across donors, most TCR sequences were observed very rarely, whereas some public TCRs were present in many individuals. HLA typing was unavailable for some donors at each locus, so association tests used only the typed subset. Strong co-occurrence of HLA alleles, especially DR and DQ, made assigning TCR associations to individual alleles difficult. A further reported finding was that TCR beta sequences accurately predicted the HLA-A and HLA-B alleles for most subjects in the first cohort. Correlated functional status among segregating V segments might be attributable to linkage disequilibrium, but an unknown experimental factor could not be ruled out. In an earlier analysis of approximately 590 of the donors, most TCR beta V segments were observed in productive rearrangements about 87% or about 30% of the time, broadly matching IMGT annotations. Three of the identified cytomegalovirus-associated TCR beta chains were confirmed in vitro to be specific for cytomegalovirus antigens. A total of about 180 TCR beta chains were listed by the study as associated with cytomegalovirus. Presence/absence analyses assumed roughly uniform sequencing depth across donors, an assumption that may not hold.

The cohort was made up of roughly 670 healthy bone marrow donors. At the time of sampling, every cohort member was nominally healthy, though immune exposures that went unrecorded were likely present. The donor tested CMV seronegative, placing the donor among the 350 or so seronegative members of the cohort. A peripheral blood sample was provided by each donor, and peripheral blood mononuclear cells were used for TCR beta sequencing. The Qiagen DNeasy Blood Extraction Kit was used to extract genomic DNA from the blood cell samples. Libraries were prepared through the immunoSEQ multiplex PCR assay. The multiplex PCR relied on a mix of 60 forward primers for TCR Vbeta segments and 13 reverse primers for TCR Jbeta segments. The CDR3 region of rearranged TCR beta genes was amplified from genomic DNA by a multiplex PCR assay. The amplified TCR beta libraries were sequenced on the Illumina HiSeq System as 87-base-pair reads. For the original study's pipeline: A later analysis tallied about 77 million unique TCR beta chains across the 640 or so repertoires, and around 10 million of those chains were shared by two or more donors. To remove PCR and sequencing errors, raw reads were error-corrected and collapsed into unique sequences using a nearest-neighbor algorithm that merged closely related sequences. Alignment of CDR3 sequences to IMGT reference sequences was used to assign V, D and J gene segments. Each retained sequence needed at least a six-nucleotide match to both a V gene segment and a J gene segment. A rearrangement counted as productive if the CDR3 had no stop codons and remained in frame with V and J, and every other rearrangement counted as non-productive. Following IMGT convention, CDR3 was defined as the stretch from the second conserved V-encoded cysteine to the conserved J-encoded phenylalanine. Sequences without an unambiguous match to a single V gene segment were excluded from the earlier analysis of about 600 of the donors. In an earlier analysis of roughly 500 of the donors, V segments were called functional above 56.7% productive rearrangements and were called segregating when the between-donor standard deviation exceeded 5%. A statistical classification framework was built to diagnose cytomegalovirus status from the catalog of TCR beta chain sequences. In a later analysis, TCR nucleotide sequences were compared against IMGT/GENE-DB human TR gene sequences so that V and J genes could be assigned. The TCRdist pipeline was used in a later analysis to assign CDR3 sequences and most-parsimonious VDJ recombination scenarios. A later analysis defined each TCR beta chain by its CDR3 amino acid sequence plus V-gene family, and excluded reads lacking a unique V-gene family. To address suspected cross-contamination and a sequencing artifact, a later analysis removed approximately 600 highly shared, low-generation-probability nucleotide sequences. For each public chain, a later analysis derived a clonal expansion index from normalized ranks of inferred template counts within each repertoire. A later analysis computed generation probabilities with a VDJ recombination model fitted to out-of-frame rearrangements, and checked the results against IGoR. In a later analysis, TCR-TCR, TCR-HLA and TCR-CMV co-occurrence was scored with hypergeometric tests, and a repertoire-size bias correction was applied to TCR pairs. To estimate false discovery rates, a later analysis permuted the HLA or CMV assignments 20 times. A later analysis grouped co-occurring TCRs with DBSCAN, adding TCRdist sequence similarity when clustering within HLA-allele-positive subsets. For co-occurrence clustering, repertoires with fewer than 30,000 or more than 120,000 public chains were excluded, along with four or five repertoires with anomalous nucleotide sharing. In TCRdb, the immuneACCESS table is reduced to in-frame sequences with V and J assigned. These tables do not hold every clone; where another copy was compared, an unresolved V gene accounts for under half, and the others remain unexplained. From that table come the V and J calls and clone size; the DNA was used to work out D and trimming. This sample comprises about 160,000 clones, about 68% of them detected only once. 2% to 3% of the sample is taken by the ten largest.

The junction shows trimming of 1 base on V and 5 bases on J, and the gene matches do not reach 11 bases of it. CDR1 and CDR2 were assigned from the germline V gene as MNHNS and SASEGT. The CDR3, from cysteine to phenylalanine, totals 17 residues. CDR3 DNA is the only sequence kept; it has 51 bases, read in frame from the first base. With respect to this clone: This receptor's antigen is unknown. No base quality information exists; no much larger clone differs at one position.

This clonotype was obtained from a female donor in good health and CMV-seronegative. In this chain, TRBV6-1 is recombined with TRBJ1-5; 7 junctional bases match TRBD1. Sequenced sample: PBMCs. Here the CDR3 is given as CASSEEGRRQGDQPQHF. The nucleotide sequence is TGTGCCAGCAGTGAAGAAGGACGACGACAGGGCGATCAGCCCCAGCATTTT.